This record concerns one T cell receptor (beta chain) sequence. The count of this clone is one. The antigen this receptor binds is unknown. The input lacks base qualities; no much larger clone sits a single base away. This entry belongs to a study of blood T cell repertoires in COVID-19 (dated by TCRdb to the early 2020s). As for the study more broadly: Samples covering the acute and convalescent phases of COVID-19 were provided by collaborators in the United States, Italy and Spain. The dataset comprised deeply sampled blood TCRbeta repertoires from subjects exposed to, actively infected with, or recovered from COVID-19. The prospective study material was composed of cDNA or gDNA derived from T cells, B-cell-depleted T cells, or PBMCs. The repertoires were released in a freely available public database meant as a resource for research on the immune response to SARS-CoV-2. Sample metadata almost always included a de-identified subject ID, COVID-19 status, age in years and sex. HLA class I and class II types, where available, came from metadata supplied by the sample provider rather than from assay-based typing. The samples were drawn from two sources: the first 160 participants of the ongoing ImmuneRACE study, and fewer than 1,500 subjects contributed by 6 global collaborators. Beyond this particular receptor, the publication reports: Clinical and demographic metadata were provided uncurated, with the amount varying by source and participant.

In the prospective study, participants were roughly 18 to 90 years old, resided in fewer than 25 geographic areas of the United States, and were enrolled through a virtual design. To assign participants to cohorts, the prospective study relied on clinical history that participants themselves reported in a screening survey and a study questionnaire. ImmuneRACE Cohort 3 recovered participants were defined by two consecutive negative NP/OP PCR tests, healthcare professional clearance, or symptom resolution. In the prospective study, whole blood, serum and a nasopharyngeal or oropharyngeal swab were collected from each participant by mobile phlebotomists. Participants in the prospective study had the option to provide additional blood draws and questionnaires over a 2-month period. Before DNA extraction, prospective study blood samples were shipped either frozen or at room temperature. TCRbeta CDR3 regions were amplified from genomic DNA by means of the immunoSEQ Assay, a bias-controlled multiplex PCR. As for the authors' bioinformatics: Nucleated cell counts per sample were estimated from amplification of reference gene primers within the assay. To quantify the absolute abundance of each unique TCRbeta CDR3 rearrangement, sequence reads were collapsed and filtered. Productive Simpson clonality was computed per sample as the square root of Simpson's diversity index over productive rearrangements. In TCRdb, the immuneACCESS table is reduced to in-frame sequences with V and J assigned. These tables do not hold every clone; where another copy was compared, an unresolved V gene accounts for under half, and the others remain unexplained. V and J calls and clone size are given by that table; D and trimming were obtained from the DNA. This sample is represented by a few hundred thousand clones; around 86% of them were singletons. Around 4% of the sample is in the top ten clones.

V lost 7 bases and J lost 2 bases; the stretch between them is 11 bases long. The CDR3 measures 13 amino acids from cysteine to phenylalanine. The CDR3 DNA has 39 bases and is translated from base 1. The sample consisted of PBMCs or T cells enriched from blood (not recorded which). This receptor was obtained from a man aged 30 to 45 who had recovered from COVID-19. This receptor chain uses TRBV12-3 or TRBV12-4 and TRBJ1-1; confidence is insufficient to name the D gene. The CDR3 amino acid sequence is: CASILEGNTEAFF. The DNA is TGTGCCAGCATCCTGGAGGGTAACACTGAAGCTTTCTTT.